This T cell receptor (beta chain) was recorded in a study of regulatory T cells in long-lasting Graves disease. Overall study results and limits: Patients whose Graves' disease persisted exhibited lower TCR diversity than those newly diagnosed.

The germline V gene encodes CDR1 SGDLS and CDR2 YYNGEE. V was shortened by 0 bases and J by 4 bases, with 14 bases between the two germline ends. CDR3 length: 15 amino acids. About this clonotype: Its antigen is not identified.

Time point of the sample: newly diagnosed GD, antithyroid drugs for less than 3 months. There was RNA extracted from PBMCs, and the TCR library was made from it. Investigators prepared the TCR beta libraries by applying iRepertoire HTBI primers and Arm-PCR of CDR3 regions. Per the original methods: Among the samples, 62 TRBV and 14 TRBJ segments were identified. TCRdb processed the multiplex PCR reads anew with MiXCR; each CDR3 protein has one entry. These V and J calls originate from TCRdb's pipeline instead of the authors' own analysis. Here the sample spans about 220,000 distinct CDR3 sequences, around a fifth being singletons. These same data were also listed under a study on T cells in Graves' hyperthyroidism and ophthalmopathy. This second report adds: Diagnoses rested on clinical symptoms, serum thyroxine and TRAb, thyroid ultrasound and orbital computed tomography. First-round RT-PCR of the TCR CDR3 relied on the HTBI primer set.

This TCR was sampled from a woman aged 25 to 39 with Graves disease. The source material was peripheral blood mononuclear cells (PBMCs), sampled at new diagnosis, from a patient treated with antithyroid drugs. This chain joins TRBV9 and TRBJ2-7; D is possibly TRBD2 (5 bases). The CDR3 spells CASSVESGRSYEQYF. The CDR3 DNA follows: TGTGCCAGCAGCGTAGAATCGGGAAGATCGTACGAGCAGTACTTC.